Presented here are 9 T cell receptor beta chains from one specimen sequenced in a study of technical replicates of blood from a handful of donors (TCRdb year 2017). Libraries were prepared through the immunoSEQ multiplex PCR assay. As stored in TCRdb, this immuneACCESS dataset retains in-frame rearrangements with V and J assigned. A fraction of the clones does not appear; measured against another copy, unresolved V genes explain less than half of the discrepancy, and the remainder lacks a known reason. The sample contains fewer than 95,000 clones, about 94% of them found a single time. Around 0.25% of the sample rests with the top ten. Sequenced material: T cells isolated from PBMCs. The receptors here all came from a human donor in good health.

This CDR3 reads CASSVSSGPSYEQYF. The CDR3 nucleotides are TGTGCCAGCAGTGTCTCTAGCGGTCCTTCCTACGAGCAGTACTTC. This sequence joins TRBV28 and TRBJ2-7; 7 nucleotides agree with TRBD2. Germline assignment: CDR1 MDHEN and CDR2 SYDVKM. Trimming removed 5 bases from V and 1 base from J; junction bases left unmatched: 8. CDR3 size: 15 residues.

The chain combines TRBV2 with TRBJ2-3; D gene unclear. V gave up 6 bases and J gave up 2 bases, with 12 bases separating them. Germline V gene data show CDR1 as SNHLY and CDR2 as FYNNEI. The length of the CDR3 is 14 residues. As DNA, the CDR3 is TGTGCCAGCAGGCTATTTTACCACACAGATACGCAGTATTTT. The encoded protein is CASRLFYHTDTQYF.

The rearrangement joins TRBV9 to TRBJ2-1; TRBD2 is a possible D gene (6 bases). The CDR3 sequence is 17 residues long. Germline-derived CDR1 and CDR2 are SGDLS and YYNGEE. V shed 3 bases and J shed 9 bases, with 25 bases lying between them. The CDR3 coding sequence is TGTGCCAGCAGCGCAGTCCCCCGTGGGACTGCGGATAGTGAGCAGTTCTTC. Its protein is CASSAVPRGTADSEQFF.

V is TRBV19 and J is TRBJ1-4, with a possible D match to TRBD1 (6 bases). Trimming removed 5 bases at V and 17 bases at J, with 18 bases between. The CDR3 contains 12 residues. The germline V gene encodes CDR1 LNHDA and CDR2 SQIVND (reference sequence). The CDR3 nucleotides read TGTGCCAGTAGTGGGGACAAGGGACCGGGCTTTTTT. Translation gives CASSGDKGPGFF.

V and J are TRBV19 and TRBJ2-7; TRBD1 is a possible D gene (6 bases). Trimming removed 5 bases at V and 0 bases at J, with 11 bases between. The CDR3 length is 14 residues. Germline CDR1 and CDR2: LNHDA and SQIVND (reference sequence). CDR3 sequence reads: CASSWQGSSYEQYF. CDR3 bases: TGTGCCAGTAGTTGGCAGGGGAGCTCCTACGAGCAGTACTTC.

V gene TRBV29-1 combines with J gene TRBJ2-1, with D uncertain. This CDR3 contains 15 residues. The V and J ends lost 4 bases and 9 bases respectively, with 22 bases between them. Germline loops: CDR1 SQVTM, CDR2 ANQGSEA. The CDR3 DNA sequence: TGCAGCGTTGCTCCCCGCCTAGTGAAGTTAGGTGAGCAGTTCTTC. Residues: CSVAPRLVKLGEQFF.

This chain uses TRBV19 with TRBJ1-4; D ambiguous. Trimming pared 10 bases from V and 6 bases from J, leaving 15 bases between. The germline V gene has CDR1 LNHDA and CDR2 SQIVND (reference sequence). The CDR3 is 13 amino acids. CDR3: CATSGWSDEKLFF. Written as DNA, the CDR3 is TGTGCCACCTCGGGGTGGTCGGATGAAAAACTGTTTTTT.

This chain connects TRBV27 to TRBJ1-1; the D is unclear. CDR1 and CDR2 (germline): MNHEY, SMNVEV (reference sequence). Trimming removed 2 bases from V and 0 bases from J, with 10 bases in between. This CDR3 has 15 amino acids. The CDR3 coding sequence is TGTGCCAGCAGTTTAGTCTCTATCATGAACACTGAAGCTTTCTTT. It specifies CASSLVSIMNTEAFF.

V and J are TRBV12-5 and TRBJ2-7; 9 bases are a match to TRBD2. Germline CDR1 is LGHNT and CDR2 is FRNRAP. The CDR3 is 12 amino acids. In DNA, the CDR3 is TGTCCCAGACTAGCGGATTACTACGAGCAGTACTTC. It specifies CPRLADYYEQYF.